A single sample is the source of the 6 T cell receptor beta chains below, sequenced in a study of T cell responses to AZD1222 COVID-19 vaccine (dated by TCRdb to the early 2020s). Preparation of the library involved the immunoSEQ multiplex PCR assay. TCRdb retrieved this table from immuneACCESS and kept in-frame rearrangements only. Not all clones are present; in checked studies, unresolved V genes account for under half, and no reason is known for the remainder. Here the sample has approximately 150,000 clones; around 88% occur a single time. Under 3.5% of the sample rests with the top ten. Explained via the paper, the time point label denotes: baseline before first vaccination. The label giving this sample's treatment or condition can be read as: meningococcal conjugate vaccine given as trial control. The material was peripheral blood, obtained on day 0 of MenACWY control vaccination. The receptors here all came from an adult in good health.

The CDR3 region has the DNA TGTGCCAGCAGGAATTCTTACTATGGCTACACCTTC. This codes for CASRNSYYGYTF. The chain is built from TRBV9 and TRBJ1-2; D call uncertain. V lost 5 bases, J lost 3 bases, and 8 bases lay in between. Germline V lookup: CDR1 SGDLS, CDR2 YYNGEE. CDR3 size: 12 residues.

The V call is TRBV30, the J call TRBJ2-1, with TRBD1 matching 11 bases. From germline, CDR1 is GTSNPN and CDR2 SVGIG (reference sequence). V was pared by 1 base and J by 5 bases, with 4 bases of the junction left unmatched. The CDR3 has 15 residues. The DNA for the CDR3 is TGTGCCTGGAGTGCGGGACAGGGGGACCACAATGAGCAGTTCTTC. As protein: CAWSAGQGDHNEQFF. Full variable domain (rest looked up from reference TRBV30 and TRBJ2-1): SQTIHQWPATLVQPVGSPLSLECTVEGTSNPNLYWYRQAAGRGLQLLFYSVGIGQISSEVPQNLSASRPQDRQFILSSKKLLLSDSGFYLCAWSAGQGDHNEQFFGPGTRLTVL.

The chain employs TRBV5-5 and TRBJ2-1; 13 bases are a match to TRBD2. V was pared by 4 bases and J by 7 bases, with 5 bases of the junction left unmatched. From germline, CDR1 is SGHKS and CDR2 YYEKEE (reference sequence). This CDR3 has 15 amino acids. In DNA, the CDR3 is TGTGCCAGCAGCGGAACTAGCGGGAGGGAGAATGAGCAGTTCTTC. This codes for CASSGTSGRENEQFF.

The chain uses TRBV1 and TRBJ1-6; the D call TRBD1 from the table was never checked on the DNA. TRBV1 is reported as a pseudogene. The CDR3 is made up of 15 amino acids. DNA of the CDR3: TGCACCAGCAGCCAAGATCACAGGCTGAATTCACCCCTCCACTTT. This translates into CTSSQDHRLNSPLHF.

The chain combines TRBV12-5 with TRBJ2-2, with 9 bases that match TRBD1. V dropped 2 bases and J dropped 4; count of bases not matched to a gene: 5. Germline V gives CDR1 LGHNT, CDR2 FRNRAP. This CDR3 is built from 16 residues. Written as DNA, the CDR3 is TGTGCTAGTGGTTTGTACAGGGGGCAAGGCACCGGGGAGCTGTTTTTT. Its protein is CASGLYRGQGTGELFF.

This clone occurred a few times. This rearrangement joins TRBV29-1 to TRBJ1-1; 9 nucleotides agree with TRBD1. Germline trimming cut 6 bases from V and 11 bases from J; bases unmatched to any gene: 7. The CDR3 runs to 11 residues. CDR1 SQVTM and CDR2 ANQGSEA come from the germline V gene. For the CDR3, the DNA is TGCAGCGTATCCTCCGGGACAGGGGCTTTCTTT. It translates to CSVSSGTGAFF.